The clone carrying this TCR beta chain was detected a few times. Its antigen is unknown. Amplifying from RNA transcripts, the study obtained TCR beta CDR3 regions. The library came from an HTBI-primed first-round RT-PCR and a second-round multiplex PCR. MiXCR, run by TCRdb on the multiplex PCR reads, gives a single entry per CDR3 protein. The sample lists 230,000 or so distinct CDR3 sequences; around 42% were seen once. Other autoimmune disease, uncontrolled infection, pregnancy and lactation led to exclusion. Establishment of the diagnosis relied upon clinical symptoms, serum thyroxine, TRAb, thyroid ultrasound and orbital computed tomography. The germline gives CDR1 DFQATT, CDR2 SNEGSKA (reference sequence). The CDR3 length is 15 residues. Trimming took 2 bases from V and 0 from J, leaving 10 bases between them. These data originate in a study of Graves' ophthalmopathy and Graves' hyperthyroidism.

Study-level findings and limits: Blood samples also showed most expanded thyroid clonotypes exceeding 0.001 frequency.

The sequence was obtained from an adult man with Graves' ophthalmopathy. The sequencing sample was made of peripheral blood. The chain has TRBV20-1 and TRBJ2-2; D may be TRBD2 (5 bases). CDR3 bases: TGCAGTGCTAGAATTGGGAGAACGAACACCGGGGAGCTGTTTTTT. Translating it yields CSARIGRTNTGELFF.